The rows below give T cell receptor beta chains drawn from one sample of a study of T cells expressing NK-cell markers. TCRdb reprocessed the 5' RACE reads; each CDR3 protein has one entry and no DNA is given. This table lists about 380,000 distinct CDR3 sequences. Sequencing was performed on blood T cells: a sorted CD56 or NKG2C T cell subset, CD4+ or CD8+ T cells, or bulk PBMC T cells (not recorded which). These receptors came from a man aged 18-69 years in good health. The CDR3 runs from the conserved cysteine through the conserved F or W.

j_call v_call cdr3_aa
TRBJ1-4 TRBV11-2 CASSLGVGTNEKLFF
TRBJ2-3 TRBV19 CASSILRGQGTDTQYF
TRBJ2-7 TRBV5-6 CASSLAPQTGYEQYF
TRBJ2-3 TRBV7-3 CASSLRGGRPDTQYF
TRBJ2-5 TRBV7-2 CASRSLDQETQYF
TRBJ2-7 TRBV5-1 CASSLVTNTYEQYF
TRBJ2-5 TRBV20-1 CSAAPGHKTETQYF
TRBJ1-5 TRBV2 CASSRTLLSSQHF
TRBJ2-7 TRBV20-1 CSARALRLAAYEQYF
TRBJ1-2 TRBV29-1 CSVERPPYGYTF
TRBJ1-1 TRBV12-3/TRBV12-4 CASRADRMLAFF
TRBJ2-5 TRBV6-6 CASSASRETQYF
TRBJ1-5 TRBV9 CASSVGSGSGQPQHF
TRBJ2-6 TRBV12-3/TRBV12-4 CASSFGWAGANVLTF
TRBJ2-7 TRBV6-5 CASDRGRRGDYEQYF
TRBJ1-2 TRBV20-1 CSASPGGDRYGYTF
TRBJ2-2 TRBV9 CASSERTATGELFF
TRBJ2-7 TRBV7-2 CASSLAAGYLNEQYF
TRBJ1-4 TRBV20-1 CSASGGATNEKLFF
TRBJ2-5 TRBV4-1 CASSPTQGASRETQYF
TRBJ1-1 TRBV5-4 CASSEGQAPYTEAFF